The text below deals with one T cell receptor (beta chain). Its target is unknown. These data are taken from a study of beta chain features in type 1 diabetes. Whole-study results and caveats: It was not settled here whether HLA type affects TCRB rearrangement. A PCR bias possibly favoring shorter templates would apply equally to patients and controls.

Populations obtained by sorting all exceeded 98% purity. Investigators reverse transcribed all isolated RNA, so they sequenced expressed TCRB transcripts. Method: immunoSEQ multiplex PCR; TCRdb's copy keeps in-frame clones and lacks some. The data show over 120,000 clones, with about 10% seen just once and around 1.4% held by the top ten. V was pared by 6 bases and J by 4 bases, with 8 bases of the junction left unmatched. The CDR3 runs 14 residues. CDR1 and CDR2 from the germline V gene are MDHEN and SYDVKM. The TCR originated in a man aged 18 to 30 in good health. V usage is TRBV28 and J usage is TRBJ2-7; 8 bases agree with TRBD1. The sequenced material came from naive CD4+ T cells from blood. The CDR3 DNA reads as TGTGCCAGCAGAGTGACAGGGGAAAGATACGAGCAGTACTTC. Its protein product is CASRVTGERYEQYF.